Following are 8 T cell receptor beta chains from one sample sequenced in a study of blood T cells in healthy people across ages. The use of a sample-barcoded 5' primer and a J-beta primer mix characterized a second PCR of roughly 7 to 11 cycles. One entry per CDR3 protein, called by TCRdb with MiXCR from the 5' RACE reads. The sample holds hundreds of thousands of distinct CDR3 sequences, under 70% seen once. Sequencing used blood. Every receptor here comes from a man aged 60 to 75 in good health.

This clonotype was counted between two and nine times. This chain uses TRBV7-9 with TRBJ2-4; no firm D call. Looked up from germline, CDR1 is SEHNR and CDR2 is FQNEAQ (reference sequence). The V and J ends lost 0 bases and 6 bases respectively, with 12 bases between them. This CDR3 is built from 15 residues. The CDR3 nucleotides read TGTGCCAGCAGCTTAGCGGGGAAGGTCTTAAACATTCAGTACTTC. It encodes CASSLAGKVLNIQYF.

This clonotype was counted only a few times. The chain recombines TRBV25-1 with TRBJ2-7; 7 nucleotides match TRBD1. The CDR3 runs 15 residues. Germline V gene data show CDR1 as MGHDK and CDR2 as SYGVNS. V was pared by 5 bases and J by 1 base, with 8 bases of the junction left unmatched. The CDR3 nucleotides read TGTGCCAGCAGTCCCCGCCCGGACAGGTCCTACGAGCAGTACTTC. Translated, it gives CASSPRPDRSYEQYF.

This clonotype has only a few counts. The CDR3 sequence: CASSYTGGDSGANVLTF. CDR3 DNA: TGTGCCAGCAGTTATACCGGGGGGGACTCTGGGGCCAACGTCCTGACTTTC. The chain carries TRBV6-6 and TRBJ2-6, with TRBD2 matching over 8 bases. The CDR3 loop spans 17 amino acids. The germline V gene encodes CDR1 MNHNY and CDR2 SVGAGI (reference sequence). J lost 0 bases, V lost 3 bases, and 4 bases had no gene match.

The CDR3 DNA follows: TGCGCCAGCAGTGAGTCAGGGACCCGGAGTGAGGCCCTCCACTTT. Translating it yields CASSESGTRSEALHF. This chain links TRBV10-2 with TRBJ1-6; D is perhaps TRBD1 (5 bases). This CDR3 comprises 15 residues. The ends were cut back, 0 bases at V and 14 bases at J, with 17 bases in the middle. CDR1 and CDR2 (germline): WSHSY, SAAADI.

This chain connects TRBV2 to TRBJ2-1, with 12 positions matching TRBD2. The CDR3 has 15 residues. CDR1 and CDR2 (germline): SNHLY, FYNNEI. After removal of 5 bases from V and 6 bases from J, the junction contained 5 bases not matched to a gene. The CDR3 here is CASSQGLAGLNEQFF. Written as DNA, the CDR3 is TGTGCCAGCAGTCAAGGACTAGCGGGGCTCAATGAGCAGTTCTTC.

The chain uses TRBV4-1 and TRBJ2-5; D unresolved. Per the germline V gene, CDR1 is MGHRA and CDR2 is YSYEKL. The CDR3 is 13 amino acids. The V and J ends lost 3 bases and 5 bases respectively, with 10 bases between them. CDR3 DNA sequence: TGCGCCAGCAGCCACCCCGTGGGGGAGACCCAGTACTTC. This codes for CASSHPVGETQYF.

The rearrangement uses TRBV10-1 and TRBJ2-1, with 13 nucleotides matching TRBD2. This CDR3 contains 15 residues. Trimming at V came to 4 bases and at J to 8 bases, leaving 5 bases not matched to a gene. Germline V gene data show CDR1 as WNHNN and CDR2 as SYGVQD (reference sequence). The CDR3 DNA follows: TGCGCCAGCAGTGCTGGGACTAGCGGGATTGATGAGCAGTTCTTC. Protein: CASSAGTSGIDEQFF.

This chain links TRBV14 with TRBJ2-4; possibly TRBD1 or TRBD2 for D (6 bases each). Near its end, the DNA agrees better with TRBJ2-7, so the J call may be wrong. Looked up from germline, CDR1 is SGHDN and CDR2 is FVKESK. The CDR3 spans 17 residues. The CDR3: CASSPGPLRGAFYEQYF. CDR3 in DNA: TGTGCCAGCAGCCCAGGCCCTCTGAGGGGGGCGTTTTACGAGCAGTACTTC.